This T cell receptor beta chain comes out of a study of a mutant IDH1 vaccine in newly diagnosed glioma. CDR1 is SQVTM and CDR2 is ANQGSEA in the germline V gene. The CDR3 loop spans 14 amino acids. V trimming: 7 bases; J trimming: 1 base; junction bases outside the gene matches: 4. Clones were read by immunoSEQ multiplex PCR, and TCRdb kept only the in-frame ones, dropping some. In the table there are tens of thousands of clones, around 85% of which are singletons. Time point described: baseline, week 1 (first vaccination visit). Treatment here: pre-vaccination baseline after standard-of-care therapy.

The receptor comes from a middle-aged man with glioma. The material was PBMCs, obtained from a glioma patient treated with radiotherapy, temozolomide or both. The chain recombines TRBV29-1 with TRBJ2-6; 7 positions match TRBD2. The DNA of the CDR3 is TGCAGCGCCGGGGGGAGTTCTGGGGCCAACGTCCTGACTTTC. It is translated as CSAGGSSGANVLTF.